The T cell receptor (beta chain) under discussion was sequenced for a study of blood T cell repertoires in COVID-19. About the research overall: T cells, B-cell-depleted T cells, or PBMCs provided the cDNA or gDNA that served as material.

Ages ranged from about 18 to 89 years, with residence in about 24 US areas. Participant-given clinical history determined each cohort assignment. Using immunoSEQ multiplex PCR, the repertoire was profiled, and TCRdb retains in-frame clones only, with some absent. Seen here are under 500,000 clones, about 85% observed once, and the top ten hold roughly 1.9%. CDR3 length: 15 amino acids. Germline lookup yields CDR1 SGHAT and CDR2 FQDESV (reference sequence). V gave up 4 bases and J gave up 3 bases; unmatched junction bases: 3. The chain uses TRBV11-1 and TRBJ2-1; 10 bases fit TRBD1. The TCR was taken from a woman under 30 with acute COVID-19. Sequencing was done on a sample of PBMCs or T cells enriched from blood (not recorded which). The CDR3, as DNA: TGTGCCAGCAGCTCTGGACAGGGGGGCTACAATGAGCAGTTCTTC. Encoded protein: CASSSGQGGYNEQFF.